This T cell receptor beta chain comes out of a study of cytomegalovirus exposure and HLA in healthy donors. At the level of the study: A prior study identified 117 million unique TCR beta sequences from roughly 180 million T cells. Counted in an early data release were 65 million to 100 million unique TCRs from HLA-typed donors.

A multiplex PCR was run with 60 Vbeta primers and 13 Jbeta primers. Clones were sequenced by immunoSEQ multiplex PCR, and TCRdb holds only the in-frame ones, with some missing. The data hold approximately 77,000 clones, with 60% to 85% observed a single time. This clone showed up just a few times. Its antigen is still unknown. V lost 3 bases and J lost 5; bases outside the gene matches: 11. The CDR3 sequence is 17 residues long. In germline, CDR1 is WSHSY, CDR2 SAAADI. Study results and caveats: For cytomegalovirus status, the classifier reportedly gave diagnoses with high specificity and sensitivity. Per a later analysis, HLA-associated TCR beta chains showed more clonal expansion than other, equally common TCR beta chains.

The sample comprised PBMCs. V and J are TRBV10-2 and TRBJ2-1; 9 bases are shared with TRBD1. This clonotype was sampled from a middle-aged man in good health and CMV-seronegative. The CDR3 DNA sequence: TGCGCCAGCAGTGAAGGGACCGGGACAGGGATTAACAATGAGCAGTTCTTC. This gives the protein CASSEGTGTGINNEQFF.